This T cell receptor (beta chain) appears in the sequencing data of a study of cytomegalovirus exposure and HLA in healthy donors. Study information: A previous analysis identified fewer than 130 million unique TCR beta sequences derived from some 170 million T cells.

On this clone: The antigen remains undetermined.

CDR3 length equals 16 residues. After removal of 4 bases from V and 0 bases from J, the junction contained 6 bases not matched to a gene. From germline, CDR1 is MNHEY and CDR2 SVGAGI. Study results and caveats: In a later analysis, TCR beta V- and J-gene trimming showed a link to a missense DCLRE1C variant. Judged likely to be a sequencing artifact was a cluster of highly shared sequence variants. Across all donors, roughly uniform sequencing depth was an assumption of the presence/absence analyses.

The study ran its PCR with 60 Vbeta and 13 Jbeta primers. Some clones are missing from TCRdb's copy, which holds only in-frame ones; the method was immunoSEQ multiplex PCR. The sample has some 82,000 clones, roughly 80% seen once. The chain links TRBV6-5 to TRBJ2-1; the match to TRBD2 covers 7 bases. The TCR was taken from a woman aged 50 to 60 in good health and CMV-seronegative. The specimen was PBMCs. The CDR3 coding sequence is TGTGCCAGCAGTTGGTTGCGGGGGTCCTCCTACAATGAGCAGTTCTTC. It is translated as CASSWLRGSSYNEQFF.